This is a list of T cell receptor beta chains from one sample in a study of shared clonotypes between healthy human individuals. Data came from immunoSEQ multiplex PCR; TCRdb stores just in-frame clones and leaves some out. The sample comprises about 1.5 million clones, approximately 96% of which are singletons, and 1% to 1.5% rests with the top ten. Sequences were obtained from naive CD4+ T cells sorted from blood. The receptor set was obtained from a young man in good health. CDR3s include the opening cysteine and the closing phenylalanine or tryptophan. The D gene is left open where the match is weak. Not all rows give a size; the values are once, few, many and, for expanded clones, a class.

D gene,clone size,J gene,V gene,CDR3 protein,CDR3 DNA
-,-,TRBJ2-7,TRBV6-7,CASSCTIGGEQYF,TGTGCCAGCAGTTGTACCATCGGCGGGGAGCAGTACTTC
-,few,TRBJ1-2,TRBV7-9,CASSLVGLYGYTF,TGTGCCAGCAGCCTAGTTGGGTTATACGGCTACACCTTC
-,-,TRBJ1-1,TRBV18,CASSLQGRTEAFF,TGTGCCAGCTCACTTCAGGGAAGAACTGAAGCTTTCTTT
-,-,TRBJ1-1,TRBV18,CASSPQAGTDTEAFF,TGTGCCAGCTCACCACAGGCAGGGACGGACACTGAAGCTTTCTTT
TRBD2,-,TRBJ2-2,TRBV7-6,CASSLVVAGDTGELFF,TGTGCCAGCAGCTTAGTTGTAGCGGGGGACACCGGGGAGCTGTTTTTT
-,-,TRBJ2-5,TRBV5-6,CASSFVGPGTQYF,TGTGCCAGCAGCTTCGTGGGACCGGGGACCCAGTACTTC
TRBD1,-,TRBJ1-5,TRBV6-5,CASSSTGQFNQPQHF,TGTGCCAGCAGTTCAACGGGACAGTTCAATCAGCCCCAGCATTTT
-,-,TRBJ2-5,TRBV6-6,CASSHVRGMETQYF,TGTGCCAGCAGCCACGTCAGGGGAATGGAGACCCAGTACTTC
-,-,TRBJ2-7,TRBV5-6,CASSRVDSSHLREENEQYF,TGTGCCAGCAGCAGGGTCGACAGTAGTCATCTAAGGGAGGAGAACGAGCAGTACTTC
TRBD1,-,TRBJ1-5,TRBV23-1,CASSLGQGCGLPQHF,TGCGCCAGCAGTCTGGGACAGGGATGTGGATTGCCCCAGCATTTT
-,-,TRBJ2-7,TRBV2,CASSGPGGPSYEQYF,TGTGCCAGCAGTGGACCGGGCGGGCCCTCCTACGAGCAGTACTTC
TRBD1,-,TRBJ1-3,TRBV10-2,CASSARAGTAGNTIYF,TGCGCCAGCAGTGCGAGGGCCGGGACAGCTGGAAACACCATATATTTT
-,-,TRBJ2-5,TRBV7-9,CASSLGRGGETQYF,TGTGCCAGCAGCTTGGGTAGAGGGGGAGAGACCCAGTACTTC
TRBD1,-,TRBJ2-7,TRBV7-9,CASSSARGGITGGNYEQYF,TGTGCCAGCAGCTCGGCACGCGGTGGAATAACAGGGGGCAACTACGAGCAGTACTTC
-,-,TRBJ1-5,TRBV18,CASSPFQIGDQPQHF,TGTGCCAGCTCACCATTCCAGATCGGCGATCAGCCCCAGCATTTT
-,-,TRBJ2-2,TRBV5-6,CASSPRGGVNTGELFF,TGTGCCAGCAGCCCAAGGGGTGGGGTAAACACCGGGGAGCTGTTTTTT
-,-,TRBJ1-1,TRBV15,CATSRDRTVGTEAFF,TGTGCCACCAGCAGAGACAGAACTGTGGGGACTGAAGCTTTCTTT
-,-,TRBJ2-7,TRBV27,CASRYKGGGDRRYEQYF,TGTGCCAGCAGGTATAAGGGAGGTGGGGACCGTAGGTACGAGCAGTACTTC
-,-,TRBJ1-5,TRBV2,CASSSPRGGGNQPQHF,TGTGCCAGCAGTTCTCCTCGCGGGGGGGGCAATCAGCCCCAGCATTTT
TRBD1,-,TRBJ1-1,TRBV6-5,CASSYGGQRNTEAFF,TGTGCCAGCAGTTACGGGGGACAGAGGAACACTGAAGCTTTCTTT
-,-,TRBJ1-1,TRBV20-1,CSAVGNTEAFF,TGCAGCGCGGTAGGGAACACTGAAGCTTTCTTT
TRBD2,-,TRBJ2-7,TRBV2,CASRGLAARFSYEQYF,TGTGCCAGCAGAGGACTAGCGGCGAGGTTCTCCTACGAGCAGTACTTC
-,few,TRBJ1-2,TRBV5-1,CASSLGTAGRNGYTF,TGCGCCAGCAGCTTGGGGACAGCCGGTCGGAATGGCTACACCTTC
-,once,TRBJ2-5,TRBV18,CASSPGRETQYF,TGTGCCAGCTCACCTGGCCGCGAGACCCAGTACTTC
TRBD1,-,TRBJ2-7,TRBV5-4,CASSYPGQGFYEQYF,TGTGCCAGCAGTTACCCGGGACAGGGGTTCTACGAGCAGTACTTC
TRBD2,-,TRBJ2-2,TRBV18,CASSSGLAGADGELFF,TGTGCCAGCTCATCGGGACTAGCGGGAGCGGACGGGGAGCTGTTTTTT
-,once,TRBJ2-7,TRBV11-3,CASSLGGPGSEQYF,TGTGCCAGCAGCTTAGGTGGGCCTGGCTCCGAGCAGTACTTC
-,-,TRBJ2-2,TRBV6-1,CASSEAGELFF,TGTGCCAGCAGTGAAGCCGGGGAGCTGTTTTTT
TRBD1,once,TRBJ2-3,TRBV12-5,CASGTGTAPTDTQYF,TGTGCTAGTGGTACTGGGACAGCGCCGACAGATACGCAGTATTTT